The T cell receptor beta chain under discussion was sequenced for a study of technical replicates of blood from a handful of donors. Measured with immunoSEQ multiplex PCR; TCRdb has only the in-frame clones, and not every one. In the table there are fewer than 85,000 clones, 85% to 95% of which are singletons. The CDR3 covers 16 residues. Deletions cut 8 bases from V and 5 bases from J, with 22 bases between. Per the germline V gene, CDR1 is LNHNV and CDR2 is YYDKDF (reference sequence). The sample comprised T cells isolated from PBMCs. This TCR was sampled from a human donor in good health. The rearrangement uses TRBV15 and TRBJ2-1; TRBD2 might be the D (5 bases). CDR3: CATLPSKGDRDNEQFF. CDR3 coding DNA: TGTGCCACCCTCCCTAGCAAGGGAGATCGTGACAATGAGCAGTTCTTC. The full variable domain, with the rest looked up from reference TRBV15 and TRBJ2-1, is DAMVIQNPRYQVTQFGKPVTLSCSQTLNHNVMYWYQQKSSQAPKLLFHYYDKDFNNEADTPDNFQSRRPNTSFCFLDIRSPGLGDTAMYLCATLPSKGDRDNEQFFGPGTRLTVL.